These 20 T cell receptor beta chains came from one sample sequenced in a study of blood T cell repertoires in COVID-19. Measured with immunoSEQ multiplex PCR; TCRdb has only the in-frame clones, and not every one. Of 200,000 to 250,000 clones listed, roughly nine tenths were seen once; the top ten hold about 5.9%. The sample comprised peripheral blood. Source of these receptors: a man aged 60-69 years with acute or convalescent COVID-19.

The J gene is TRBJ1-6, the V gene TRBV6-2 or TRBV6-3, with 7 bases lining up with TRBD1. Trimming cost V 6 bases and J 7 bases; bases outside gene matches: 12. This CDR3 is built from 16 residues. The germline CDR1 and CDR2 sequences are MNHEY and SVGEGT. CDR3 in amino acids: CASSPFGTAGNSPLHF. The CDR3 nucleotides are TGTGCCAGCAGCCCTTTCGGGACAGCTGGGAATTCACCCCTCCACTTT.

This clone was observed a single time. This chain joins TRBV19 and TRBJ2-1; maybe TRBD1 (6 bases). The CDR3 covers 15 residues. From germline, CDR1 is LNHDA and CDR2 SQIVND (reference sequence). The germline V and J ends were trimmed by 3 bases and 8 bases, with 17 bases remaining between them. CDR3 residues: CASSIWSSDSHEQFF. CDR3 nucleotides: TGTGCCAGTAGTATCTGGTCATCGGACAGCCATGAGCAGTTCTTC. Full variable domain (remainder filled in from reference TRBV19 and TRBJ2-1): DGGITQSPKYLFRKEGQNVTLSCEQNLNHDAMYWYRQDPGQGLRLIYYSQIVNDFQKGDIAEGYSVSREKKESFPLTVTSAQKNPTAFYLCASSIWSSDSHEQFFGPGTRLTVL.

The chain joins TRBV6-2 or TRBV6-3 to TRBJ2-3; D is unresolved. The germline gives CDR1 MNHEY, CDR2 SVGEGT. Trimming removed 2 bases at V and 4 bases at J, with 4 bases between. The CDR3 is 12 amino acids. This CDR3 reads CASSYRADTQYF. The CDR3 DNA is TGTGCCAGCAGTTACCGGGCAGATACGCAGTATTTT.

This chain joins TRBV28 and TRBJ2-1; D is unclear. The CDR3 is made up of 15 amino acids. V dropped 4 bases and J dropped 4 bases, with 14 bases sitting between them. Germline values: CDR1 MDHEN, CDR2 SYDVKM. CDR3 DNA: TGTGCCAGCAGTTCCCGCGGTGGGTCATACAATGAGCAGTTCTTC. Its translation is CASSSRGGSYNEQFF. Drawing the rest from reference TRBV28 and TRBJ2-1, the complete variable domain is DVKVTQSSRYLVKRTGEKVFLECVQDMDHENMFWYRQDPGLGLRLIYFSYDVKMKEKGDIPEGYSVSREKKERFSLILESASTNQTSMYLCASSSRGGSYNEQFFGPGTRLTVL.

On this clone itself: The same CDR3 can be traced to other DNA sequences in this sample. The V and J genes are TRBV24-1 and TRBJ1-1; TRBD1 aligns across 7 bases. The germline gives CDR1 KGHDR, CDR2 SFDVKD. V was pared by 10 bases and J by 0 bases, with 4 bases of the junction left unmatched. The CDR3 is 13 residues long. This CDR3 reads CATRQGLNTEAFF. The CDR3 bases are TGTGCCACTAGACAGGGTTTGAACACTGAAGCTTTCTTT.

The rearrangement links TRBV9 to TRBJ1-3; TRBD1 is a possible D gene (6 bases). This CDR3 region has 16 residues. Trimming shortened V by 4 bases and J by 3 bases, and 17 bases separated the two germline ends. Germline CDR1 and CDR2: SGDLS and YYNGEE. CDR3 amino acids: CASSNLGSGDGNTIYF. CDR3 sequence (DNA): TGTGCCAGCAGCAATTTGGGTTCAGGGGATGGAAACACCATATATTTT.

V is TRBV5-4 and J is TRBJ2-1; 7 nucleotides agree with TRBD2. Germline loops: CDR1 SGHNT, CDR2 YYREEE (reference sequence). The CDR3 runs to 17 residues. J lost 0 bases, V lost 0 bases, and 6 bases had no gene match. The CDR3 nucleotides read TGTGCCAGCAGCTTGGGACTCACGGGGGGCTCCTACAATGAGCAGTTCTTC. Amino acids: CASSLGLTGGSYNEQFF.

The chain couples TRBV7-3 to TRBJ2-3; D remains unclear. Trimming took off 5 bases at V and 5 bases at J, with 8 bases between the two ends. Germline loops: CDR1 SGHTA, CDR2 FQGTGA. CDR3 length: 12 residues. CDR3 DNA sequence: TGTGCCAGCAGCCTACCGGGAGATACGCAGTATTTT. Translating gives CASSLPGDTQYF.

This chain connects TRBV19 to TRBJ2-3; unclear D gene. Germline V gives CDR1 LNHDA, CDR2 SQIVND (reference sequence). The CDR3 contains 15 residues. Trimming left V 3 bases short and J 1 base short, with 11 bases between. The CDR3 nucleotides are TGTGCCAGTAGTATGGGCTATCTGGGCACAGATACGCAGTATTTT. Translated, it gives CASSMGYLGTDTQYF.

This clone was counted a single time. The CDR3 reads CASSLGQTEPSGNTIYF. CDR3 DNA sequence: TGTGCCAGCAGCTTGGGGCAGACAGAGCCCTCTGGAAACACCATATATTTT. V is TRBV5-4 and J is TRBJ1-3; TRBD1 is a possible D gene (5 bases). CDR3 length: 17 residues. CDR1 and CDR2 from the germline V gene are SGHNT and YYREEE (reference sequence). V was cut by 0 bases and J by 0 bases, with 13 bases left in between.

The table lists this clone with many counts. The gene calls are TRBV7-3 and TRBJ2-2, with TRBD2 matching over 8 bases. J lost 7 bases, V lost 5 bases, and 15 bases had no gene match. CDR3 size: 17 residues. Germline CDR1 reads SGHTA; CDR2 reads FQGTGA. CDR3 amino acids: CASSPFRREDYVGELFF. The CDR3 DNA reads TGTGCCAGCAGCCCGTTTCGGCGGGAGGATTATGTCGGGGAGCTGTTTTTT.

The V call is TRBV4-2, the J call TRBJ2-2; maybe TRBD1 (5 bases). There are 16 residues in the CDR3. Germline CDR1 is LGHNA and CDR2 is YNFKEQ. The germline V and J ends were trimmed by 4 bases and 5 bases, with 17 bases remaining between them. CDR3: CASSLDFNRPTGELFF. CDR3 in DNA: TGTGCCAGCAGCCTAGACTTCAACAGGCCTACCGGGGAGCTGTTTTTT.

The chain recombines TRBV3-1 (or the pseudogene TRBV3-2) with TRBJ2-7; TRBD2 matches at 12 bases. The germline V gene has CDR1 LGHDT and CDR2 YNNKEL (reference sequence). This CDR3 region has 15 residues. With V trimmed by 1 base and J by 2 bases, 0 bases remained unmatched. As DNA, the CDR3 is TGTGCCAGCAGCCAAGGACTAGCGGGAGCCTACGAGCAGTACTTC. The encoded protein is CASSQGLAGAYEQYF.

The sample holds a few counts of this clone. The chain joins TRBV9 to TRBJ2-1; D unclear. The CDR3 consists of 14 residues. The V gene's germline CDR1 is SGDLS and CDR2 YYNGEE. V was clipped by 0 bases and J by 6 bases, with 10 bases between them. The CDR3 bases are TGTGCCAGCAGCGTAGATTTGGAGAGCAATGAGCAGTTCTTC. Translation gives CASSVDLESNEQFF. The entire variable domain, with the rest obtained from reference TRBV9 and TRBJ2-1, is as follows: DSGVTQTPKHLITATGQRVTLRCSPRSGDLSVYWYQQSLDQGLQFLIQYYNGEERAKGNILERFSAQQFPDLHSELNLSSLELGDSALYFCASSVDLESNEQFFGPGTRLTVL.

This clone was seen once. The chain uses TRBV12-3 or TRBV12-4 and TRBJ1-4; D not resolved. Trimming shortened V by 8 bases and J by 5 bases, and 12 bases separated the two germline ends. The CDR3 consists of 13 residues. The CDR3 coding sequence is TGTGCCAGCGGGATCGGAGGGAATGAAAAACTGTTTTTT. Translation: CASGIGGNEKLFF.

The CDR3 DNA reads TGTGCCAGCAGCCAGGGGAGCGATGAGCAGTTCTTC. Translating it yields CASSQGSDEQFF. The gene calls are TRBV7-3 and TRBJ2-1, with a possible D match to TRBD1 (6 bases). Trimming took 5 bases from V and 8 from J, leaving 10 bases between them. Germline V gene lookup returns CDR1 SGHTA and CDR2 FQGTGA. This CDR3 is 12 amino acids long.

The V gene is TRBV19, the J gene TRBJ1-2; TRBD1 is a possible D gene (6 bases). V lost 10 bases, J lost 7 bases, and 16 bases lay in between. Per the germline V gene, CDR1 is LNHDA and CDR2 is SQIVND (reference sequence). The CDR3 loop spans 12 amino acids. Here the CDR3 reads CATSRGLGGYTF. CDR3 nucleotides: TGTGCCACCTCAAGGGGGTTGGGTGGCTACACCTTC. Using reference TRBV19 and TRBJ1-2 for the parts outside the CDR3, the full variable domain is DGGITQSPKYLFRKEGQNVTLSCEQNLNHDAMYWYRQDPGQGLRLIYYSQIVNDFQKGDIAEGYSVSREKKESFPLTVTSAQKNPTAFYLCATSRGLGGYTFGSGTRLTVV.

The sample holds a few counts of this clone. This chain links TRBV6-2 or TRBV6-3 with TRBJ2-5, with TRBD2 matching 7 bases. Germline trimming cut 4 bases from V and 5 bases from J; bases unmatched to any gene: 7. From germline, CDR1 is MNHEY and CDR2 SVGEGT. The CDR3 is 14 residues long. CDR3 protein: CASSSHHGGETQYF. DNA for the CDR3: TGTGCCAGCAGTTCACATCACGGGGGGGAGACCCAGTACTTC.

The V call is TRBV7-2, the J call TRBJ2-7; 13 bases line up with TRBD2. The CDR3 sequence is 15 residues long. Trimming took 5 bases from V and 5 from J; bases not matched to a gene: 6. The germline V gene has CDR1 SGHTA and CDR2 FQGNSA. As DNA, the CDR3 is TGTGCCAGCAGCCCCACTAGCGGGAGGGCCCACGAGCAGTACTTC. It translates to CASSPTSGRAHEQYF.

The gene calls are TRBV9 and TRBJ2-1, with a possible D match to TRBD1 (5 bases). Trimming left V 6 bases short and J 9 bases short, with 16 bases between. The CDR3 has 13 residues. From germline, CDR1 is SGDLS and CDR2 YYNGEE. The CDR3 reads CASTRGVQGEQFF. The CDR3 DNA is TGTGCCAGCACCCGTGGGGTTCAGGGTGAGCAGTTCTTC. Together with reference TRBV9 and TRBJ2-1, the CDR3 gives the full variable domain: DSGVTQTPKHLITATGQRVTLRCSPRSGDLSVYWYQQSLDQGLQFLIQYYNGEERAKGNILERFSAQQFPDLHSELNLSSLELGDSALYFCASTRGVQGEQFFGPGTRLTVL.